This T cell receptor beta chain was obtained from a study of OX40 agonist ivuxolimab in advanced cancers. Across the whole study: Patients got intravenous ivuxolimab at 0.01 to 10 mg/kg every 2 weeks. Three individuals attained partial responses, comprising one hepatocellular carcinoma case and two cutaneous melanoma cases.

Comment on this clone: What it binds is not known.

General observations from the study: At 0.1 to 3.0 mg/kg, CD4+ and CD8+ blood T cells expanded clonally by week 6. The study found among the lowest clonal expansion in partial responders at 0.1-3.0 mg/kg.

The germline V and J ends were trimmed by 2 bases and 9 bases, with 10 bases remaining between them. This CDR3 comprises 13 residues. Germline CDR1 SGHTA, CDR2 FQGNSA. This table comes from immunoSEQ multiplex PCR, and its TCRdb copy is limited to in-frame clones, with some not included. Of some 60,000 clones listed, 85% to 90% were seen once; the top ten hold 3.5% to 4%. The sequence was collected from an adult with an advanced solid tumor such as melanoma, head and neck, liver or kidney cancer. Sequencing used CD4+ or CD8+ T cells sorted from blood, obtained in a trial of the OX40 agonist ivuxolimab. The chain joins TRBV7-2 to TRBJ2-2; no firm D call. The CDR3 sequence is CASSLPPYRELFF. In nucleotides, the CDR3 is TGTGCCAGCAGCTTACCCCCCTACAGGGAGCTGTTTTTT.